The clone carrying this T cell receptor beta chain came up many times. Its antigen is not known. The data belong to a study of tumor and adjacent non-tumor tissue in lung cancer. V dropped 1 base and J dropped 5 bases, with 12 bases sitting between them. This CDR3 region has 14 residues. CDR1 and CDR2 (germline): SEHNR, FQNEAQ (reference sequence). No cell sorting was done before RNA was extracted from the tissue. Between August and November 2014, newly diagnosed, chemotherapy-naive lung cancer patients underwent thoracic surgery in China. General study findings and limits: Patients with more diverse tumor TCRs had worse survival. Normal lung showed higher cumulative top 100 clone frequency than tumor.

The library came from three nested PCR rounds adapted from ARM-PCR protocols. A single record per CDR3 protein comes from TCRdb applying MiXCR to the multiplex PCR reads. The table lists 60,000 to 95,000 distinct CDR3 sequences, over 75% of them singletons. This chain joins TRBV7-9 and TRBJ2-7; D is possibly TRBD1 or TRBD2 (5 bases each). The receptor's source is a woman in her forties or fifties with non-small cell lung cancer. The specimen sequenced was lung tumor tissue. CDR3 amino acids: CASSLVGTLDEQYF. CDR3 nucleotide sequence: TGTGCCAGCAGCTTAGTTGGGACGCTCGACGAGCAGTACTTC.